This T cell receptor beta chain was found in a study of sequential checkpoint blockade in melanoma. For the study at large: Arm A got nivolumab then ipilimumab; arm B the reverse, 1:1. Study results and limitations: In arm A, pretreatment tumor clonality was associated with response. T-cell fraction and clonality followed PD-L1 and CD8+ counts, not mutational load.

V gave up 2 bases and J gave up 12 bases; unmatched junction bases: 7. The CDR3 contains 14 residues. Germline assignment: CDR1 MGHRA and CDR2 YSYEKL. This clone was detected a few times. No antigen is known for it. Treatment reported: randomized to nivolumab then ipilimumab (arm A) or the reverse (arm B). The table came from immunoSEQ multiplex PCR; TCRdb's copy has only in-frame clones and leaves some out. The repertoire holds approximately 600 clones, with approximately 21% as singletons. The starting material was tumor tissue (inferred from file names), obtained from a patient given nivolumab and ipilimumab in sequence. This TCR was recovered from a human donor with melanoma. The chain has TRBV4-1 and TRBJ2-1, with 10 positions matching TRBD2. Written as DNA, the CDR3 is TGCGCCAGCAGCCAAAGCGGGACTAGCGAGAGGCAGTTCTTC. It specifies CASSQSGTSERQFF.